The T cell receptor (beta chain) described here comes from a study of control samples from healthy donors and cancer patients. The CDR3 is 15 amino acids. V was pared by 7 bases and J by 5 bases, with 17 bases between. The germline CDR1 and CDR2 sequences are LNHDA and SQIVND (reference sequence). The data were produced by immunoSEQ multiplex PCR, yet TCRdb's version contains in-frame clones alone and is incomplete. The table lists about 130,000 clones, about 90% of them singletons. The V call is TRBV19, the J call TRBJ2-2; D not certain. This sequence was found in a woman in her forties or fifties in good health. Sequencing was carried out using blood. The CDR3, as DNA: TGTGCCAGTAAATTATACCGCGGCGAGACCGGGGAGCTGTTTTTT. This translates into CASKLYRGETGELFF.